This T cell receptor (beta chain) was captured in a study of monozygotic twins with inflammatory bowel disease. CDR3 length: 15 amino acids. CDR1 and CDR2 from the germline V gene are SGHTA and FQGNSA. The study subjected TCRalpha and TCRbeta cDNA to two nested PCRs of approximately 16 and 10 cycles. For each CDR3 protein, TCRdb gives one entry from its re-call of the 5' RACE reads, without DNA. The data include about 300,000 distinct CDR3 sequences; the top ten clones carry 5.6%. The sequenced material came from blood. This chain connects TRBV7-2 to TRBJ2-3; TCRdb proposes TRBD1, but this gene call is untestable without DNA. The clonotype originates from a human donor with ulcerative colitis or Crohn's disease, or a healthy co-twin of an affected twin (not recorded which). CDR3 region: CASSLNPVSTDTQYF. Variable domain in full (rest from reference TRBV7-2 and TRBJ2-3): GAGVSQSPSNKVTEKGKDVELRCDPISGHTALYWYRQSLGQGLEFLIYFQGNSAPDKSGLPSDRFSAERTGGSVSTLTIQRTQQEDSAVYLCASSLNPVSTDTQYFGPGTRLTVL.